The present entry profiles one TCR beta chain with its context. The antigen remains undetermined. TCR libraries were prepared from about 16 ng of total RNA with the QIAseq Immune Repertoire TCR panel. TCRdb re-called the reads through MiXCR, storing one row per CDR3 protein. The table records over 350 distinct CDR3 sequences, 6.2% of them present only once. This entry comes from a study of circulating CD8 cells and anti-PD-1 response in melanoma. Regarding the study as a whole: Clonotype sharing was highest between DPOS and TIGIT subsets. Previously treated and treatment-naive patients were pooled together. Expanded sorted subsets were checked for tumor reactivity using peptides.

From live CD3+CD8+TCRalphabeta+ cells, four PD-1 and/or TIGIT subsets were sorted. Unmatched junction bases numbered 5, after V lost 2 bases and J lost 3 bases. This CDR3 has 17 residues. Germline CDR1 SGHKS, CDR2 YYEKEE (reference sequence). The sample in question was CD8+ T cells from PBMCs, obtained at baseline or after one month of anti-PD-1 therapy (not recorded which). The sequence was obtained from a human donor with melanoma. The rearrangement links TRBV5-5 to TRBJ2-6, with 10 bases identical to TRBD1. The CDR3 spells CASSLAGQGYGANVLTF. CDR3 DNA: TGTGCCAGCAGCTTAGCGGGACAGGGGTATGGGGCCAACGTCCTGACTTTC.